A single sample is the source of the 13 T cell receptor beta chains below, sequenced in a study of human T cells and chemical hapten exposure. Time point in this sample: patch test 1, 2 weeks after DPC sensitization. Treatment denoted: therapeutic diphenylcyclopropenone sensitization with weekly scalp DPC. TCRdb fed the RACE reads into MiXCR, producing one record per CDR3 protein. The sample carries 120,000 or so distinct CDR3 sequences, approximately 14% recorded once. The specimen was whole blood, collected in connection with sensitization to the hapten diphenylcyclopropenone (DPC). Every receptor here comes from a man between 18 and 29 years old with alopecia areata. Some clones in this sample may be carry-over from other donors' samples.

This clonotype occurred many times. This rearrangement joins TRBV5-1 to TRBJ1-6, with D possibly being TRBD1 (5 bases). The CDR3 runs to 13 residues. Germline lookup yields CDR1 SGHRS and CDR2 YFSETQ. V dropped 0 bases and J dropped 7 bases, with 5 bases sitting between them. The CDR3, as DNA: TGCGCCAGCAGCTTGGCAGGGAATTCACCCCTCCACTTT. Translation: CASSLAGNSPLHF.

The chain links TRBV4-3 to TRBJ1-2, with 8 nucleotides matching TRBD1. Germline CDR1 LGHNA, CDR2 YSLEER. The CDR3 loop spans 16 amino acids. The trim removed 0 bases at V and 3 bases at J, leaving 6 bases unmatched. The CDR3 here is CASSQDRWDRYYGYTF. The DNA of the CDR3 is TGCGCCAGCAGCCAAGATCGTTGGGACAGGTACTATGGCTACACCTTC.

This clonotype came up many times. Written as DNA, the CDR3 is TGTGCCAGCAGTGGCGGGAAGACCCAGTACTTC. Protein sequence: CASSGGKTQYF. V gene TRBV2 combines with J gene TRBJ2-5, with D perhaps TRBD2 (6 bases). From germline, CDR1 is SNHLY and CDR2 FYNNEI. V was pared by 4 bases and J by 6 bases, with 6 bases between. CDR3 length: 11 amino acids.

This clonotype was seen only a few times. The rearrangement uses TRBV12-3 or TRBV12-4 and TRBJ1-1; D is uncertain. This CDR3 comprises 17 residues. V was clipped by 7 bases and J by 4 bases, with 25 bases between them. CDR3 sequence (DNA): TGTGCCAGCACCCTTCGTGTGGATACCCCTAAACTCACTGAAGCTTTCTTT. Translated, it gives CASTLRVDTPKLTEAFF.

The chain couples TRBV29-1 to TRBJ2-7; 7 nucleotides agree with TRBD1. CDR3 length: 14 amino acids. Germline values: CDR1 SQVTM, CDR2 ANQGSEA. The J segment lost 0 bases and the V segment lost 5 bases, leaving 7 bases of the junction unmatched. CDR3 DNA: TGCAGCGTTTCGGACAGGCGAAGCTCCTACGAGCAGTACTTC. This translates into CSVSDRRSSYEQYF.

The rearrangement joins TRBV6-2 or TRBV6-3 to TRBJ2-3; 10 positions agree with TRBD2. Germline CDR1 MNHEY, CDR2 SVGEGT. The CDR3 has 16 amino acids. With 7 bases clipped from V and 7 bases from J, the junction kept 14 bases outside the gene matches. The CDR3 is CASKGVLAGRQNTQYF. CDR3 bases: TGTGCCAGCAAAGGGGTACTAGCGGGGAGACAGAATACGCAGTATTTT.

This clonotype was detected a few times. The chain combines TRBV7-9 with TRBJ2-6, with 7 bases aligning to TRBD1. The CDR3 sequence is 20 residues long. The trim removed 6 bases at V and 0 bases at J, leaving 17 bases unmatched. The germline V gene encodes CDR1 SEHNR and CDR2 FQNEAQ (reference sequence). CDR3 nucleotide sequence: TGTGCCAGCAGATATATTTTTGGGACAGCTATTTCCTCTGGGGCCAACGTCCTGACTTTC. Translated, it gives CASRYIFGTAISSGANVLTF.

In this sample, this clonotype turned up a few times. The chain recombines TRBV7-8 with TRBJ2-6; D gene unclear. CDR1 is SGHVS and CDR2 is FQNEAQ in the germline V gene. V lost 1 base and J 0 bases, leaving 13 bases between the germline ends. The CDR3 extends over 18 amino acids. CDR3 DNA sequence: TGTGCCAGCAGCTTAGGGGTCAGGCCGAACTCTGGGGCCAACGTCCTGACTTTC. It translates to CASSLGVRPNSGANVLTF.

Here the CDR3 reads CASSRGQGSEAFF. As DNA, the CDR3 is TGTGCCAGCAGCCGGGGACAGGGCTCTGAAGCTTTCTTT. The chain employs TRBV7-9 and TRBJ1-1; TRBD1 matches 9 bases. There are 13 residues in the CDR3. Germline V gene lookup returns CDR1 SEHNR and CDR2 FQNEAQ (reference sequence). V gave up 5 bases and J gave up 6 bases; unmatched junction bases: 4.

This clonotype was counted many times. The chain joins TRBV21-1 to TRBJ2-3. TRBV21-1 is given as a pseudogene. The CDR3 is made up of 16 amino acids. CDR3 residues: CASSTFGTILQTTQYF. CDR3 nucleotide sequence: TGTGCCAGCAGCACCTTTGGCACTATTCTTCAGACTACGCAGTATTTT.

This clonotype was detected many times. The chain combines TRBV5-1 with TRBJ1-5; D ambiguous. CDR1 and CDR2 from the germline V gene are SGHRS and YFSETQ. The CDR3 extends over 13 amino acids. Deletions cut 2 bases from V and 3 bases from J, with 6 bases between. CDR3 region: CASSFGFNQPQHF. CDR3 bases: TGCGCCAGCAGCTTCGGATTCAATCAGCCCCAGCATTTT.

This clonotype came up many times. V usage is TRBV5-1 and J usage is TRBJ2-3, with D unresolved. CDR3 length: 16 residues. Germline loops: CDR1 SGHRS, CDR2 YFSETQ. The V end was cut by 0 bases, the J end by 0 bases, with 11 bases between. The CDR3 here is CASSLASGTSTDTQYF. As DNA, the CDR3 is TGCGCCAGCAGCTTGGCGTCCGGTACTAGCACAGATACGCAGTATTTT. Filled out from reference TRBV5-1 and TRBJ2-3, the complete variable domain reads KAGVTQTPRYLIKTRGQQVTLSCSPISGHRSVSWYQQTPGQGLQFLFEYFSETQRNKGNFPGRFSGRQFSNSRSEMNVSTLELGDSALYLCASSLASGTSTDTQYFGPGTRLTVL.

This chain uses TRBV7-8 with TRBJ2-5; unclear D gene. The CDR3 spans 14 residues. Between the trimmed V and J ends, which lost 3 bases and 5 bases, there was a span of 13 bases. Germline lookup yields CDR1 SGHVS and CDR2 FQNEAQ. The CDR3 protein is CASSLRHPEETQYF. The CDR3 DNA is TGTGCCAGCAGCTTGAGGCACCCGGAGGAGACCCAGTACTTC.